This TCR beta chain was sequenced in a study of cytomegalovirus exposure and HLA in healthy donors. The study, taken as a whole, reports: Associated with cytomegalovirus, according to the listing, were approximately 160 TCR beta chains. The classifier reportedly diagnosed cytomegalovirus status with high sensitivity and specificity. Rare TCR sequences predominated, though certain public TCRs were found in many donors.

In germline, CDR1 is SGHRS, CDR2 YFSETQ. The CDR3 length is 15 residues. The V and J ends lost 2 bases and 1 base, in that order; junction bases with no gene match: 5. Sequenced by immunoSEQ multiplex PCR; TCRdb stores in-frame clones only, minus some. This table holds more than 200,000 clones, about 90% found once. Worth noting for this clone: Its antigen is not identified.

The rearrangement joins TRBV5-1 to TRBJ2-5, with 7 bases aligning to TRBD1. Material for sequencing was PBMCs. The sequence was collected from a young man in good health and CMV-seropositive. The CDR3 bases are TGCGCCAGCAGCTTAGGACAGGCCGGCCAAGAGACCCAGTACTTC. This translates into CASSLGQAGQETQYF.